This T cell receptor (beta chain) appears in the sequencing data of a study of PD-L1 blockade in urothelial cancer. Across the whole study: Counts from blood samples showed a median of roughly 150,000 T cells.

Templates that were synthetic TCR analogs were spiked into each PCR. The data were produced by immunoSEQ multiplex PCR, yet TCRdb's version contains in-frame clones alone and is incomplete. The sample records more than 95,000 clones, about 82% being singletons. Specified time point: peripheral blood 6 weeks after treatment start. Every patient provided from 1 to 8 samples, collected pretreatment and on-treatment. This clone was recorded a few times. The clonotype was recovered from a middle-aged man with urothelial cancer. The source was PBMCs, collected around atezolizumab (anti-PD-L1) treatment.

The CDR3 sequence is CASSLGTANTGELFF. DNA of the CDR3: TGCGCCAGCAGCTTGGGGACTGCGAACACCGGGGAGCTGTTTTTT. This chain joins TRBV5-1 and TRBJ2-2; D might be TRBD2 (5 bases). V was pared by 0 bases and J by 0 bases, with 6 bases between. The germline V gene has CDR1 SGHRS and CDR2 YFSETQ. CDR3 length: 15 residues. Using reference TRBV5-1 and TRBJ2-2 for the parts outside the CDR3, the full variable domain is KAGVTQTPRYLIKTRGQQVTLSCSPISGHRSVSWYQQTPGQGLQFLFEYFSETQRNKGNFPGRFSGRQFSNSRSEMNVSTLELGDSALYLCASSLGTANTGELFFGEGSRLTVL.